This entry is about one T cell receptor beta chain. The antigen this receptor binds is unknown. No base quality values were provided; no much bigger clone lies one nucleotide off. This sample was included in a study of post-analysis software for immune sequencing data (dated by TCRdb to about 2015). At the level of the whole study: Disease courses on record covered relapsing-remitting, secondary progressive and progressive-relapsing multiple sclerosis, though some patients had no subtype annotation. Patient repertoires were compared against 11 to 12 previously published healthy control repertoires from donors aged roughly 6 to 25 years. A subset of samples was prepared in parallel using single-end sample barcoding, then pooled and co-amplified after Illumina adapter ligation. General study outcomes and caveats: Compared with controls, multiple sclerosis patients had significantly lower normalized Chao1 diversity, a finding suggesting substantial peripheral T-cell clonal expansion. The multiple sclerosis patient group was slightly younger than the control group. Direct clustering with F measure revealed strong co-clustering of samples prepared in the same batch, which led to a batch-effect correction. Significantly higher frequencies in patients than in controls were found for five or six TRBV segments, including TRBV5-6, TRBV5-1 and TRBV20-1.

To demonstrate the VDJtools post-analysis software, the study profiled TCR beta repertoires from the peripheral blood of 10 to 15 young patients with multiple sclerosis. The multiple sclerosis patients were children and adolescents between roughly 6 and 16 years of age. The germline V gene (reference sequence) provides CDR1 LNHNV and CDR2 YYDKDF. The junction shows trimming of 7 bases on V and 5 bases on J, plus 20 bases between the germline ends. The CDR3 contains 15 residues, cysteine and phenylalanine counted. The sequence is cut down to CDR3 DNA, 45 bases in frame from base 1. Library preparation used PCR. The reads were generated on an Illumina HiSeq 2500. To reduce PCR and sequencing biases, unique molecular identifiers were incorporated into the TCR beta cDNA libraries. Roughly 0.5 million cDNA molecules were obtained per 1 to 10 million input T cells, so each molecule approximated one T cell. The patient libraries were prepared and sequenced using the same protocol as the earlier healthy control dataset. Samples belonging to the same batch were prepared together, multiplexed and sequenced on a shared HiSeq lane. In the authors' own workflow: Raw barcoded reads were processed with MIGEC, and single-read molecular identifier groups were discarded before consensus assembly and CDR3 extraction. VDJtools was used for post-analysis of the clonotype tables, with diversity normalized by down-sampling every dataset to the smallest sample size. To correct batch-related cross-sample contamination, repertoire overlap clustering matched CDR3 amino acid sequences but not nucleotide sequences. Using fastp trimming at Q25 and MiXCR clonotype assembly, TCRdb reanalyzed the public sequencing data and kept in-frame beta chains. Rows with one shared CDR3 protein collapse into an entry with the most common genes and DNA. The V and J calls and clone size are TCRdb's, not the authors'. Recorded for this sample are about half a million distinct CDR3 sequences; around a third of them occurred a single time. The ten largest clones add up to approximately 6% of the sample.

The clonotype comes from a girl aged 2-17 years with multiple sclerosis. Sequencing used blood. The rearranged chain carries TRBV15 and TRBJ1-1; no D gene is confidently identified. The CDR3 sequence is CATTTRWKVATEAFF. In nucleotide form, the sequence is TGTGCCACCACAACTAGATGGAAGGTAGCTACTGAAGCTTTCTTT. Where the CDR3 stops, the reference TRBV15 and TRBJ1-1 genes take over; the full variable domain is DAMVIQNPRYQVTQFGKPVTLSCSQTLNHNVMYWYQQKSSQAPKLLFHYYDKDFNNEADTPDNFQSRRPNTSFCFLDIRSPGLGDTAMYLCATTTRWKVATEAFFGQGTRLTVV.